The clone carrying this TCR beta chain has just one count. Assay used: immunoSEQ multiplex PCR; TCRdb lists only in-frame clones, some missing. The sample yields around 83,000 clones, roughly 83% seen once. Trimming took 4 bases from V and 5 from J, leaving 22 bases between them. Looked up from germline, CDR1 is SGHRS and CDR2 is YFSETQ. This CDR3 comprises 17 residues. The data belong to a study of T cell responses to AZD1222 COVID-19 vaccine. This TCR was recovered from an adult in good health. Sequenced here: peripheral blood, sampled on day 0 of AZD1222 vaccination. The chain carries TRBV5-1 and TRBJ2-1, with D unresolved. CDR3 sequence: CASSADRPSVVHNEQFF. CDR3 bases: TGCGCCAGCAGCGCCGACCGCCCCTCGGTCGTACACAATGAGCAGTTCTTC.